Listed below are T cell receptor beta chains from one sample, sequenced in a study of blood T cell repertoires in COVID-19. Sequencing was performed with immunoSEQ multiplex PCR; in TCRdb, only in-frame clones are kept and a portion is missing. The sample lists 470,000 or so clones, roughly 91% occurring once. Specimen: peripheral blood. The receptors come from a woman in her 30s with acute or convalescent COVID-19. CDR3s include the opening cysteine and the closing phenylalanine or tryptophan. The D gene is left open where the match is weak. Clone size is stated in some rows and not others, as once, few, many or a class when expanded.

NA	TRBV6-5	NA	TRBJ2-1	14	CASSQGGVYNEQFF	TGTGCCAGCAGCCAGGGGGGAGTCTACAATGAGCAGTTCTTC
NA	TRBV6-6	TRBD1	TRBJ1-5	12	CASRQGVQPQHF	TGTGCCAGCAGACAGGGGGTTCAGCCCCAGCATTTT
NA	TRBV27	TRBD2	TRBJ2-2	14	CASSRGGGTGELFF	TGTGCCAGCAGTCGGGGGGGAGGCACCGGGGAGCTGTTTTTT
many	TRBV5-1	NA	TRBJ2-2	15	CASSLASGDTGELFF	TGCGCCAGCAGCTTGGCCTCAGGGGACACCGGGGAGCTGTTTTTT
NA	TRBV7-2	TRBD2	TRBJ2-1	18	CASSRRVTSGGKNNEQFF	TGTGCCAGCAGCAGAAGGGTGACTAGCGGGGGAAAGAACAATGAGCAGTTCTTC
NA	TRBV15	TRBD1	TRBJ1-4	17	CATSRSRPGQGGEKLFF	TGTGCCACCAGCAGATCCCGGCCGGGACAGGGGGGTGAAAAACTGTTTTTT
NA	TRBV6-1	TRBD2	TRBJ2-5	16	CASSEGTSGIGETQYF	TGTGCCAGCAGTGAGGGGACTAGCGGGATTGGGGAGACCCAGTACTTC
NA	TRBV5-6	NA	TRBJ1-2	14	CASSLGQENYGYTF	TGTGCCAGCAGCTTGGGACAGGAGAACTATGGCTACACCTTC
NA	TRBV7-8	TRBD1	TRBJ2-2	14	CASNDRGGTGELFF	TGTGCCAGCAACGACAGGGGAGGTACCGGGGAGCTGTTTTTT
NA	TRBV7-7	NA	TRBJ2-5	17	CASSLDPFRGLQETQYF	TGTGCCAGCAGCTTAGACCCGTTTAGGGGCCTGCAAGAGACCCAGTACTTC
NA	TRBV9	NA	TRBJ2-2	13	CASSVASTGELFF	TGTGCCAGCAGCGTAGCCAGTACCGGGGAGCTGTTTTTT
NA	TRBV6-5	TRBD1	TRBJ2-2	14	CASSYDRGTGELFF	TGTGCCAGCAGTTACGACAGGGGAACCGGGGAGCTGTTTTTT
NA	TRBV5-4	NA	TRBJ1-2	14	CASSADRMLYGYTF	TGTGCCAGCAGCGCAGACAGAATGCTCTATGGCTACACCTTC
NA	TRBV19	TRBD1	TRBJ2-3	14	CASSIDLETGAQYF	TGTGCCAGTAGTATAGATCTTGAGACAGGGGCGCAGTATTTT
NA	TRBV7-9	TRBD2	TRBJ2-7	14	CASSFGLAGDEQYF	TGTGCCAGCAGCTTCGGCCTAGCGGGGGACGAGCAGTACTTC
NA	TRBV5-1	TRBD2	TRBJ2-1	15	CASSLIPTSAPEQFF	TGCGCCAGCAGCTTGATCCCAACTAGCGCCCCGGAGCAGTTCTTC
NA	TRBV11-3	TRBD1	TRBJ2-2	16	CASSRRQGLNTGELFF	TGTGCCAGCAGTCGTAGACAGGGGCTAAACACCGGGGAGCTGTTTTTT
NA	TRBV11-1	NA	TRBJ1-1	14	CASSLVGQGTEAFF	TGTGCCAGCAGCTTAGTCGGTCAGGGAACTGAAGCTTTCTTT
NA	TRBV9	TRBD2	TRBJ2-7	15	CASSVRAGGPYEQYF	TGTGCCAGCAGCGTTAGAGCGGGGGGACCCTACGAGCAGTACTTC
NA	TRBV7-6	TRBD2	TRBJ2-6	20	CASRKKTSGGGPPGANVLTF	TGTGCCAGCAGAAAAAAGACTAGCGGGGGGGGACCCCCTGGGGCCAACGTCCTGACTTTC
NA	TRBV25-1	TRBD1	TRBJ1-1	18	CASSTRGRDRGGRNEAFF	TGTGCCAGCAGTACCAGGGGCCGGGACAGGGGAGGCCGGAATGAAGCTTTCTTT
once	TRBV9	TRBD1	TRBJ1-2	14	CASSGTGQGQGYTF	TGTGCCAGCAGCGGGACGGGACAGGGACAAGGCTACACCTTC
NA	TRBV24-1	TRBD2	TRBJ2-7	15	CATSDLDGGAHEQYF	TGTGCCACCAGTGATTTGGACGGGGGGGCCCACGAGCAGTACTTC
NA	TRBV7-9	TRBD2	TRBJ2-5	15	CASSPRGTTKETQYF	TGTGCCAGCAGCCCAAGAGGGACTACAAAAGAGACCCAGTACTTC
NA	TRBV2	NA	TRBJ1-3	16	CASSEEAAVSGNTIYF	TGTGCCAGCAGTGAAGAGGCAGCGGTCTCTGGAAACACCATATATTTT
NA	TRBV5-5	NA	TRBJ2-5	14	CASSSGHSQETQYF	TGTGCCAGCAGTTCAGGACACTCACAAGAGACCCAGTACTTC
NA	TRBV6-2/TRBV6-3	NA	TRBJ2-1	15	CASSYWGRFDNEQFF	TGTGCCAGCAGTTATTGGGGCCGGTTCGACAATGAGCAGTTCTTC
NA	TRBV7-2	NA	TRBJ1-1	15	CASSSSGGVLGQAFF	TGTGCCAGCAGCTCCTCTGGGGGGGTCCTCGGTCAGGCTTTCTTT
NA	TRBV19	NA	TRBJ2-2	14	CASSWGANTGELFF	TGTGCCAGTAGTTGGGGGGCGAACACCGGGGAGCTGTTTTTT
NA	TRBV9	NA	TRBJ1-1	15	CASSDRESRPTEAFF	TGTGCCAGCAGCGACCGGGAATCACGCCCAACTGAAGCTTTCTTT
NA	TRBV5-5	TRBD1	TRBJ1-3	15	CASIIGQGLGNTIYF	TGTGCCAGCATCATAGGACAGGGTCTAGGAAACACCATATATTTT
once	TRBV30	TRBD1	TRBJ2-1	13	CAWRGDRDTEQFF	TGTGCCTGGAGAGGCGACAGGGACACTGAGCAGTTCTTC